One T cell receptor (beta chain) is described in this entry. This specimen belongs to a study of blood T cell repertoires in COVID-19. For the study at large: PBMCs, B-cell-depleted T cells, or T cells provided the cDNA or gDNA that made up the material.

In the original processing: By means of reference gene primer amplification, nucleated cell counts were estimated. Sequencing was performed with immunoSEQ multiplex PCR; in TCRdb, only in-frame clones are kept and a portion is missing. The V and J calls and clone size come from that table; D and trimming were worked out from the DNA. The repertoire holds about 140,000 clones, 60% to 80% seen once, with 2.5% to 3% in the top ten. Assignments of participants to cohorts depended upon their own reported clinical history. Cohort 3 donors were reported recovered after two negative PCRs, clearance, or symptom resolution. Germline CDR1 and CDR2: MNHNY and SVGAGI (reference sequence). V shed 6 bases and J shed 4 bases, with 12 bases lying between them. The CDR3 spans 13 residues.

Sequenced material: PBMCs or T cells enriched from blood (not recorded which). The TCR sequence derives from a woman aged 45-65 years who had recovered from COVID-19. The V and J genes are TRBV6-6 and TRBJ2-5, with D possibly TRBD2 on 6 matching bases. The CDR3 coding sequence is TGTGCCAGCAGGCGACTAGTCAGAGAGACCCAGTACTTC. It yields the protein CASRRLVRETQYF.